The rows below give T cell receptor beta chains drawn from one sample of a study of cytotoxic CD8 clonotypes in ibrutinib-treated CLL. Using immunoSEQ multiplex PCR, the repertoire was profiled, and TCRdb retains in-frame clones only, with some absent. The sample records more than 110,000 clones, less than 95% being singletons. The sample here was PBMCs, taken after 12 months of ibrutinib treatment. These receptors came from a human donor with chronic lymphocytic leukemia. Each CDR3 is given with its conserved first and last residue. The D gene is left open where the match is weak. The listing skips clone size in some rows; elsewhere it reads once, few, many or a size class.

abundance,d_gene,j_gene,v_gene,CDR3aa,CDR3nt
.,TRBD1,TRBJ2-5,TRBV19,CASSILATGVRETQYF,TGTGCCAGTAGTATTTTGGCGACAGGGGTGAGAGAGACCCAGTACTTC
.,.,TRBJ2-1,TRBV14,CASSLGTSSYNEQFF,TGTGCCAGCAGCCTCGGGACGAGCTCCTACAATGAGCAGTTCTTC
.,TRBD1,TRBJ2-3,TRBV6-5,CASSYSTGDTQYF,TGTGCCAGCAGTTACTCGACAGGGGATACGCAGTATTTT
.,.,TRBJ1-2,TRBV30,CAWSVPRPGYTF,TGTGCCTGGAGTGTTCCGAGACCCGGCTACACCTTC
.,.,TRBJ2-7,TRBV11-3,CASSRAGRSYEQYF,TGTGCCAGCAGCCGCGCCGGGAGATCCTACGAGCAGTACTTC
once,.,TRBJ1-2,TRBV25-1,CASSGAVYGYTF,TGTGCCAGCAGTGGTGCAGTGTATGGCTACACCTTC
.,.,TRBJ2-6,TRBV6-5,CASMWGLTF,TGTGCCAGCATGTGGGGACTGACTTTC
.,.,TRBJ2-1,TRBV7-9,CASSYREQFF,TGTGCCAGCAGCTACAGGGAGCAGTTCTTC
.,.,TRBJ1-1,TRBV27,CASSRPNTEAFF,TGTGCCAGCAGTCGACCGAACACTGAAGCTTTCTTT
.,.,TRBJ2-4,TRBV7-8,CASSFSEHIQYF,TGTGCCAGCAGCTTTTCCGAGCACATTCAGTACTTC
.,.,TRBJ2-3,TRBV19,CASRFLATTPTQYF,TGTGCCAGTAGGTTCCTCGCGACCACGCCTACGCAGTATTTT
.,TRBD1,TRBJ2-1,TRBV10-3,CAISVDRAIVTEEQFF,TGTGCCATCAGTGTTGACAGGGCAATAGTTACTGAGGAGCAGTTCTTC
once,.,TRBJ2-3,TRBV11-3,CASSLRLGSTDTQYF,TGTGCCAGCAGCTTAAGACTGGGCAGCACAGATACGCAGTATTTT
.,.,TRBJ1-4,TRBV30,CAWSESEKLFF,TGTGCCTGGAGTGAGAGTGAAAAACTGTTTTTT
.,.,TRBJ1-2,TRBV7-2,CASSPGLVLYGYTF,TGTGCCAGCAGCCCCGGTTTAGTCCTCTATGGCTACACCTTC
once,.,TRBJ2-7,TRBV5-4,CASNLGRGSDEQYF,TGTGCCAGCAACCTCGGTAGGGGCTCAGACGAGCAGTACTTC
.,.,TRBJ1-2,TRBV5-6,CASSLGGGYTF,TGTGCCAGCAGCTTGGGGGGCGGCTACACCTTC
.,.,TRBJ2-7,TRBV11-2,CASSLEGTYEQYF,TGTGCCAGCAGCTTAGAGGGCACCTACGAGCAGTACTTC
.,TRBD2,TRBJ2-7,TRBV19,CASSISSGYEQYF,TGTGCCAGTAGTATTTCTAGCGGCTACGAGCAGTACTTC
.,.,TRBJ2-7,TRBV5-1,CASSLDRTYEQYF,TGCGCCAGCAGCTTGGACAGGACCTACGAGCAGTACTTC
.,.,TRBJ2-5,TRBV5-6,CASSSAAGRETQYF,TGTGCCAGCAGCTCCGCGGCAGGGAGGGAGACCCAGTACTTC
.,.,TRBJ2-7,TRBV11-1,CASSDDMGAEQYF,TGTGCCAGCAGCGATGATATGGGAGCCGAGCAGTACTTC
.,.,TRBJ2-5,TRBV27,CASSLRSGTGETQYF,TGTGCCAGCAGTTTAAGATCGGGGACCGGGGAGACCCAGTACTTC
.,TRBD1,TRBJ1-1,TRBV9,CASSLTGDLTEAFF,TGTGCCAGCAGCTTGACAGGGGATCTCACTGAAGCTTTCTTT
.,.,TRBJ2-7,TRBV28,CASSEFFQGSYEQYF,TGTGCCAGCAGTGAATTCTTCCAGGGTTCCTACGAGCAGTACTTC
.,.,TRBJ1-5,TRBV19,CASSPLGGREPQHF,TGTGCCAGTAGTCCCCTGGGGGGAAGGGAGCCCCAGCATTTT
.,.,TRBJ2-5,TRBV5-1,CASSSNSETQYF,TGCGCCAGCAGCTCGAATAGTGAGACCCAGTACTTC
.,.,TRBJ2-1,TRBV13,CASSLGYNEQFF,TGTGCCAGCAGCTTAGGGTACAATGAGCAGTTCTTC
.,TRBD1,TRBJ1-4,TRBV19,CASRRQGASANEKLFF,TGTGCCAGTAGAAGGCAGGGGGCATCGGCTAATGAAAAACTGTTTTTT
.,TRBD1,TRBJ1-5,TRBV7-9,CASSLGQGNQPQHF,TGTGCCAGCAGCTTGGGACAGGGAAATCAGCCCCAGCATTTT